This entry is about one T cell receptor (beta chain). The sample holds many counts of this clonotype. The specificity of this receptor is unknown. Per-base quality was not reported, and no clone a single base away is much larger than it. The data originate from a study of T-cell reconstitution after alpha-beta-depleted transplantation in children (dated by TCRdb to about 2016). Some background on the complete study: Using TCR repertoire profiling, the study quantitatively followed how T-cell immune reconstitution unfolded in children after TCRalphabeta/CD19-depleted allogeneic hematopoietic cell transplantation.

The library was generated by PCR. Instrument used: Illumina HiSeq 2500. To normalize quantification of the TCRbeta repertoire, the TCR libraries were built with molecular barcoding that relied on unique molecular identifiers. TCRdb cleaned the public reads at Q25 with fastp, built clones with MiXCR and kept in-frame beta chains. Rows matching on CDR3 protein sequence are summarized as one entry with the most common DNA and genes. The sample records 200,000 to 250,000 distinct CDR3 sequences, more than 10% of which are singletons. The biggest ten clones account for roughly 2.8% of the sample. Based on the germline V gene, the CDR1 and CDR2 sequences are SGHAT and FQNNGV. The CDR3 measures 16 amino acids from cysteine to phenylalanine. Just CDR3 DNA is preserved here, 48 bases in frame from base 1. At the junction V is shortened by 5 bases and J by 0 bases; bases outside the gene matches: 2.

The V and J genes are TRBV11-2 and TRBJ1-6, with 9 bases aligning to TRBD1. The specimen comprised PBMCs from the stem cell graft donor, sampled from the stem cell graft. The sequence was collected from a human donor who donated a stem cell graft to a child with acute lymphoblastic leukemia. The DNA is TGTGCCAGCAGCGGACAGGGGAGCTCCTATAATTCACCCCTCCACTTT. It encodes CASSGQGSSYNSPLHF.